This T cell receptor (beta chain) was found in a study of blood T cells in healthy people across ages (dated by TCRdb to the mid-2010s). For context, the study as a whole: In model experiments, template switching captured roughly one uniquely barcoded TCR beta cDNA molecule for every two T cells. Age-related changes in TCR beta repertoire diversity were measured in the study by deep sequencing normalized with unique cDNA molecular identifiers. Four age groups were formed from the donors: young (average roughly 15 years), middle-aged (around 37), aged (about 62) and long-lived (less than 85). To avoid experimental bias, donors of different ages were spread randomly across the sequencing lanes. Two additional independent replicas of 1 million unique cDNA reads from the same blood draw were analyzed for two donors (one aged 18 to 29 and one aged 80 or older). Overall results and qualifications from the work: Because donor CMV infection status was unknown, age-related changes in expanded clonotypes were potentially confounded. Since profiling was done on bulk unsorted PBMCs, naive and antigen-experienced compartments could not be conclusively compared. The long-lived group showed more naive CD4+ T cells, fewer expanded clones and increased TCR diversity than the aged group, suggesting age selection. There was a strong correlation between observed TCR beta diversity and the percentage of naive T cells measured by flow cytometry. Observed TCR beta diversity per million T cells fell roughly linearly with age, and a significant reduction was already apparent by age roughly 41. Estimates of total diversity based on one million sequenced T cells were regarded as lower bounds and as underestimates.

Systemically healthy Caucasian individuals from Russia, some 38 in total and aged about 6 to 95 years, were included as donors. Each donor gave ten milliliters of peripheral blood, collected into EDTA-treated Vacutainer tubes. PBMCs were isolated by Ficoll-Paque density-gradient centrifugation, with at least 6 million obtained per sample. Trizol reagent was used to extract total RNA from the PBMCs, yielding at least 6 micrograms per sample. For every donor, flow cytometry on a PBMC aliquot measured the percentage of naive CD45RAhigh/CD27high T cells. In regard to this clonotype: Its antigen has not been determined. The sample holds no much larger clone one base away, and base qualities are not on file.

The CDR3, cysteine through phenylalanine, is 11 amino acids long. The only DNA kept is the CDR3, 33 bases in frame from the first base. Trimming takes 9 bases from V and 8 bases from J, and the germline ends sit 11 bases apart. CDR1 and CDR2 are drawn from the germline V gene: KGHDR, SFDVKD. Libraries were made using 5' RACE. A second roughly 6 to 12 cycle PCR used a sample-barcoded 5' primer and a J-beta primer mix. A unique molecular identifier was introduced onto each TCR beta cDNA molecule by a template-switch 5' adaptor carrying 12 random nucleotides. Each sample yielded at least 3 million CDR3-containing paired-end reads. First-strand cDNA was synthesized from all RNA with the Mint cDNA synthesis kit, primed by a TRBC-specific oligonucleotide. Following uracil-DNA glycosylase treatment, all cDNA underwent a first 18-cycle PCR with the universal primers M1SS and BC2_uni_R. As for the authors' bioinformatics: Each sample was normalized by randomly selecting 1 million high-quality reads, each carrying a distinct molecular identifier. Reads sharing molecular identifiers were discarded rather than binned into consensus sequences. MiTCR, run with a Q25 quality threshold and the strictest error-elimination algorithm, handled CDR3 identification, clonotype clustering and error correction. A nonparametric unseen species model with Euler transformation was used to estimate lower-bound total TCR beta diversity. Through fastp at Q25 and MiXCR, TCRdb rebuilt clones from the public reads, retaining in-frame beta chains. Each record represents a unique CDR3 protein, reported with the most common genes and DNA among its rows. TCRdb's processing, not the authors', yielded these V and J calls. The table for this sample lists roughly 1.9 million distinct CDR3 sequences; about 39% of them were counted only once. The top ten constitute approximately 22% of the sample.

The sample consisted of blood. The origin of this receptor is a human donor in good health. The chain couples TRBV24-1 to TRBJ2-3; no confident D gene assignment can be made. Here the CDR3 is given as CATGSIGTQYF. The DNA sequence is as follows: TGTGCCACCGGGTCAATTGGTACGCAGTATTTT.